This T cell receptor beta chain was identified during a study of cytomegalovirus exposure and HLA in healthy donors. Overall study results and limits: In a later analysis, TCR beta V- and J-gene trimming was associated with a missense DCLRE1C variant.

PCR involved 60 Vbeta and 13 Jbeta primers. Assay used: immunoSEQ multiplex PCR; TCRdb lists only in-frame clones, some missing. The sample yields around 130,000 clones, approximately 82% seen once. Points on this clone: As yet, its antigen is unknown.

The source is a boy aged 2 to 9 in good health and CMV-seronegative. The sequencing sample was made of PBMCs.

The chain's CDR3 is CASSYSAGGRETQYF. CDR3 bases: TGTGCCAGCAGTTACTCCGCGGGAGGGAGAGAGACCCAGTACTTC. This chain uses TRBV6-5 with TRBJ2-5, with TRBD2 matching 9 bases. V shed 0 bases and J 4 bases; nucleotides not matched to a gene: 3. The CDR3 extends over 15 amino acids. Germline V gives CDR1 MNHEY, CDR2 SVGAGI.